These T cell receptor beta chains were read from a single sample in a study of T-cell memory formation after mild COVID-19. TCRdb used MiXCR to reprocess the 5' RACE reads, holding one entry per CDR3 protein. Counted here are under 300,000 distinct CDR3 sequences, under 8.5% occurring once; the ten biggest clones make up approximately 23%. Sequenced input: PBMCs or a T cell subset sorted from them (not recorded which). Receptors were obtained from a young man who had mild COVID-19 (a few samples of this study predate the infection). Cell type and time point are not known. The CDR3 runs from the conserved cysteine through the conserved F or W. Each record gives: clone size, CDR3 length, J gene, D gene, V gene, CDR3 DNA, CDR3 protein. D genes are given only for firm matches. Part of the rows lack a size; the others show once, few, many or a class for expanded clones.

>NA|16|TRBJ2-1|TRBD2|TRBV19
TGTGCCAGTAGTAGGACTAGCGGGGGCTCCTACAATGAGCAGTTCTTC
CASSRTSGGSYNEQFF
>many|15|TRBJ2-5|NA|TRBV28
TGTGCCACCTCCTCAGGACAGAACCGCCAAGAGACCCAGTACTTC
CATSSGQNRQETQYF
>few|15|TRBJ1-5|NA|TRBV15
TGTGCCACCAGCATCGGGGGGCAGGGCAGCCAGCCCCAGCATTTT
CATSIGGQGSQPQHF
>NA|17|TRBJ1-5|NA|TRBV6-5
TGTGCCAGCAGTCCTCGTTCCGGGACACATAGCAATCAGCCCCAGCATTTT
CASSPRSGTHSNQPQHF
>few|15|TRBJ1-5|NA|TRBV10-2
TGCGCCAGCAGCCCCGAGACAGGCAACAATCAGCCCCAGCATTTT
CASSPETGNNQPQHF
>NA|17|TRBJ2-3|NA|TRBV29-1
TGCAGCGTTGCGAGAGGACAGTTGCTTCGAGGCACAGATACGCAGTATTTT
CSVARGQLLRGTDTQYF
>NA|15|TRBJ1-3|NA|TRBV20-1
TGCAGTGCTAGAGAACCAGGGAGCTCTGGAAACACCATATATTTT
CSAREPGSSGNTIYF
>NA|15|TRBJ2-1|TRBD1|TRBV11-2
TGTGCCAGCAGCACCGACAGGGGGATCTACAATGAGCAGTTCTTC
CASSTDRGIYNEQFF
>few|15|TRBJ1-5|NA|TRBV20-1
TGCAGTGCTAGAGTCGGCTTATGGGGCAATCAGCCCCAGCATTTT
CSARVGLWGNQPQHF
>few|15|TRBJ1-1|NA|TRBV5-1
TGCGCCAGCAGCTTTTCGGGGGCGTCAATCACTGAAGCTTTCTTT
CASSFSGASITEAFF
>few|16|TRBJ1-1|TRBD1|TRBV5-1
TGCGCCAGCAGCTTGGCCTTGGGGGACAGGAACACTGAAGCTTTCTTT
CASSLALGDRNTEAFF
>few|17|TRBJ2-5|TRBD2|TRBV5-1
TGCGCCAGCAGCCCGAGGGTGGTGACTAGCGGAAAAGAGACCCAGTACTTC
CASSPRVVTSGKETQYF
>NA|10|TRBJ1-1|NA|TRBV29-1
TGCAGCGTTTTGGACACTGAAGCTTTCTTT
CSVLDTEAFF
>many|15|TRBJ2-2|NA|TRBV11-2
TGTGCCAGCAGCAGAACTAGCTCTAACACCGGGGAGCTGTTTTTT
CASSRTSSNTGELFF
>many|11|TRBJ1-2|NA|TRBV18
TGTGCCAGCTCACCAGGGGATGGCTACACCTTC
CASSPGDGYTF
>many|13|TRBJ1-1|NA|TRBV5-1
TGCGCCAGCAGCTTTTCCAGGGAGACTGAAGCTTTCTTT
CASSFSRETEAFF
>NA|16|TRBJ1-2|NA|TRBV4-3
TGCGCCAGCAGCCAACTAATTGACCGAGGGCCTATCGGCTACACCTTC
CASSQLIDRGPIGYTF
>many|12|TRBJ2-3|NA|TRBV28
TGTGCCAGCAGTTTGGGGGGTCCTACGCAGTATTTT
CASSLGGPTQYF
>NA|15|TRBJ1-2|TRBD1|TRBV4-2
TGTGCCAGCAGCCAACGAACAGGGGCCGACTATGGCTACACCTTC
CASSQRTGADYGYTF
>many|13|TRBJ1-6|NA|TRBV7-2
TGTGCCAGCAGCGCCGATACTAATTCACCCCTCCACTTT
CASSADTNSPLHF
>many|13|TRBJ2-2|NA|TRBV29-1
TGCAGCGTTGACCCAACGAACACCGGGGAGCTGTTTTTT
CSVDPTNTGELFF
>many|16|TRBJ1-2|TRBD1|TRBV7-8
TGTGCCAGCAGCTCGCCACCGGACAGGGCGGGCGATGGCTACACCTTC
CASSSPPDRAGDGYTF
>NA|15|TRBJ2-1|TRBD2|TRBV29-1
TGCAGCGTTGAAGATCTTCCAGCGGGGGACAATGAGCAGTTCTTC
CSVEDLPAGDNEQFF
>NA|13|TRBJ1-5|NA|TRBV9
TGTGCCAGCAGCGTTTCCGGGGGTCAGCCCCAGCATTTT
CASSVSGGQPQHF
>NA|18|TRBJ2-6|NA|TRBV28
TGTGCCACAACGGGGGCGAATCTAGGACCCACAGGGGCCAACGTCCTGACTTTC
CATTGANLGPTGANVLTF
>few|15|TRBJ2-1|TRBD2|TRBV7-3
TGTGCCAGCAGCACAACTAGCGGATCCTACAATGAGCAGTTCTTC
CASSTTSGSYNEQFF
>NA|14|TRBJ2-2|TRBD2|TRBV20-1
TGCAGTGCCACTAGCGGGGGCACCACCGGGGAGCTGTTTTTT
CSATSGGTTGELFF
>few|14|TRBJ1-1|NA|TRBV7-3
TGTGCCAGCAGCTTACGGGGAGAGGGCACTGAAGCTTTCTTT
CASSLRGEGTEAFF
>many|13|TRBJ2-3|TRBD1|TRBV20-1
TGCAGTGCTAAGGACAGGGGGCTAGATACGCAGTATTTT
CSAKDRGLDTQYF
>few|13|TRBJ1-2|NA|TRBV20-1
TGCAGTGCTAGCGGCAGGCACTACTATGGCTACACCTTC
CSASGRHYYGYTF
>many|15|TRBJ2-2|NA|TRBV20-1
TGCAGTGCCCCCCCCAGGGGAATTTACACCGGGGAGCTGTTTTTT
CSAPPRGIYTGELFF
>NA|13|TRBJ2-7|NA|TRBV20-1
TGCAGTGCCCGTCCCAGCGCTACCTACGAGCAGTACTTC
CSARPSATYEQYF
>NA|15|TRBJ2-2|TRBD2|TRBV6-2/TRBV6-3
TGTGCCAGCAGCAGCGGGAGGGCCGTGAGCGGGGAGCTGTTTTTT
CASSSGRAVSGELFF
>NA|15|TRBJ2-3|NA|TRBV5-1
TGCGCCAGCAGCGGGGGCGGGAGAAACACAGATACGCAGTATTTT
CASSGGGRNTDTQYF
>few|12|TRBJ1-5|NA|TRBV19
TGTGCCAGTAGTATGGGGGTACAGCCCCAGCATTTT
CASSMGVQPQHF
>many|15|TRBJ2-3|NA|TRBV5-6
TGTGCCAGCAGCCCCGACAAGGGGGGCCGGGATACGCAGTATTTT
CASSPDKGGRDTQYF
>many|13|TRBJ1-2|NA|TRBV12-3/TRBV12-4
TGTGCCAGCACCGCCGGGGGGGGAGGAGGCTACACCTTC
CASTAGGGGGYTF
>few|15|TRBJ2-1|NA|TRBV11-1
TGTGCCAGCAGCAGTCGGCCGCTAGGCTACAATGAGCAGTTCTTC
CASSSRPLGYNEQFF
>few|13|TRBJ2-7|NA|TRBV5-4
TGTGCCAGCAGCTTACGGGAGACCTACGAGCAGTACTTC
CASSLRETYEQYF
>NA|14|TRBJ1-1|NA|TRBV18
TGTGCCAGCTCACCGGGGGATCGGGGCACTGAAGCTTTCTTT
CASSPGDRGTEAFF
>few|16|TRBJ2-1|TRBD2|TRBV7-3
TGTGCCAGCAGCCCCGACGCGCGGGGGGTATACAATGAGCAGTTCTTC
CASSPDARGVYNEQFF
>many|17|TRBJ2-5|TRBD2|TRBV20-1
TGCAGTGCTAGTCCCCCCATGGGACTAGCGTCCCGAGGGACCCAGTACTTC
CSASPPMGLASRGTQYF
>many|14|TRBJ1-5|NA|TRBV12-3/TRBV12-4
TGTGCCAGCACTTTGTGGGGGAGTAATCAGCCCCAGCATTTT
CASTLWGSNQPQHF
>few|16|TRBJ2-5|NA|TRBV5-1
TGCGCCAGCAGCTTGGAGGCAGGGCTGACCCAAGAGACCCAGTACTTC
CASSLEAGLTQETQYF
>NA|13|TRBJ1-6|NA|TRBV10-3
TGTGCCATCAGTGATGAGGTTTTTTCACCCCTCCACTTT
CAISDEVFSPLHF
>few|16|TRBJ2-4|TRBD1|TRBV7-6
TGTGCCAGCAGCCCGGAGCAGGACAGGGCCAAAAACATTCAGTACTTC
CASSPEQDRAKNIQYF
>NA|18|TRBJ2-1|TRBD2|TRBV12-3/TRBV12-4
TGTGCCAGCAGTCACGCAACTAGCGGGAGTATAAACTACAATGAGCAGTTCTTC
CASSHATSGSINYNEQFF